Listed below are T cell receptor beta chains from one sample, sequenced in a study of T-cell memory formation after mild COVID-19. TCRdb itself ran the 5' RACE reads through MiXCR, one entry per CDR3 protein. The sample gives around 300,000 distinct CDR3 sequences, approximately 20% of which show up once; 20% to 25% is in the top ten. Sequenced sample: PBMCs or a T cell subset sorted from them (not recorded which). These receptors all come from a man younger than 35 who had mild COVID-19 (a few samples of this study predate the infection). Cell type and time point are not known. Each CDR3 is given with its conserved first and last residue. The D gene is left open where the match is weak. A clone size is listed for some rows: how often the clone was seen (once, few, many), or a class if it is expanded.

TRBV4-3	TRBJ2-7	.	TRBD2	TGCGCCAGCAGCCAAGATTTTACTAGCGGCTACGAGCAGTACTTC	CASSQDFTSGYEQYF
TRBV12-3/TRBV12-4	TRBJ1-6	few	TRBD1	TGTGCCAGCAGTTTCATGGGACAGGGGAATTCACCCCTCCACTTT	CASSFMGQGNSPLHF
TRBV20-1	TRBJ1-5	few	.	TGCAGTGCTAGGCGGATGGGGGCAGGGGATCAGCCCCAGCATTTT	CSARRMGAGDQPQHF
TRBV2	TRBJ1-4	once	.	TGTGCCAGCAACGTCCTAGGTGCTGTTAGCGAAAAACTGTTTTTT	CASNVLGAVSEKLFF
TRBV7-9	TRBJ2-7	few	TRBD1	TGTGCCAGCAGCCGAAGGGGACAGGGCAAATCCTACGAGCAGTACTTC	CASSRRGQGKSYEQYF
TRBV11-2	TRBJ1-2	.	TRBD1	TGTGCCAGCAGCTCGACCGCCCGGGACAGGGGTAACTATGGCTACACCTTC	CASSSTARDRGNYGYTF
TRBV12-3/TRBV12-4	TRBJ1-1	.	.	TGTGCCAGCACCCGGCGGGTGAACACTGAAGCTTTCTTT	CASTRRVNTEAFF
TRBV12-3/TRBV12-4	TRBJ2-6	many	.	TGTGCCAGCAGGAATTCTGGGGCCAACGTCCTGACTTTC	CASRNSGANVLTF
TRBV7-2	TRBJ2-7	.	.	TGTGCCAGCAGCTTAGTAGAGGGAGTCGAGCAGTACTTC	CASSLVEGVEQYF
TRBV7-2	TRBJ2-2	many	.	TGTGCCAGCAGCCTGTTGGGGGACGGGGAGCTGTTTTTT	CASSLLGDGELFF
TRBV18	TRBJ1-6	few	.	TGTGCCAGCTCACCTTCTGGGAAGATAAATTCACCCCTCCACTTT	CASSPSGKINSPLHF
TRBV4-1	TRBJ2-5	few	.	TGCGCCAGCAGCCAAGTTCAGGGAGAGAGGAAAGAGACCCAGTACTTC	CASSQVQGERKETQYF
TRBV6-6	TRBJ1-4	few	.	TGTGCCAGCTGGCCTCGAGCAACTAATGAAAAACTGTTTTTT	CASWPRATNEKLFF
TRBV28	TRBJ1-1	.	.	TGTGCCAGCAGTTTCCGCCGTTTAACCGAAGCTTTCTTT	CASSFRRLTEAFF
TRBV7-6	TRBJ1-2	.	.	TGTGCCAGCGGAGAAGTGGGGGCGCTTGGCTACACCTTC	CASGEVGALGYTF
TRBV10-3	TRBJ1-2	.	TRBD1	TGTGCCACCAGGGGGCGGGACAGCCATAACTATGGCTACACCTTC	CATRGRDSHNYGYTF
TRBV7-3	TRBJ1-2	.	.	TGTGCCAGCAGCTTGTATGAGAACTATGGCTACACCTTC	CASSLYENYGYTF
TRBV7-2	TRBJ1-4	few	TRBD1	TGTGCCAGCAGCCCCCGACAGGGAACTAATGAAAAACTGTTTTTT	CASSPRQGTNEKLFF
TRBV6-4	TRBJ2-3	many	TRBD2	TGTGCCAGCAGTGACGGTGCGGGGGGGCAAGATACGCAGTATTTT	CASSDGAGGQDTQYF
TRBV12-3/TRBV12-4	TRBJ2-7	many	.	TGTGCCAGCAGTTACGGAGGGATCTTCTACGAGCAGTACTTC	CASSYGGIFYEQYF
TRBV7-2	TRBJ2-1	few	TRBD1	TGTGCCGGAAGGACGGACAGGGGTTTAGATGAGCAGTTCTTC	CAGRTDRGLDEQFF
TRBV29-1	TRBJ2-1	few	.	TGCAGTTCTGAAGGGGGGCCGACCTACAATGAGCAGTTCTTC	CSSEGGPTYNEQFF
TRBV5-5	TRBJ2-3	.	.	TGTGCCAGCGGAAACCTCCGGGACCTCTCCCCAGATACGCAGTATTTT	CASGNLRDLSPDTQYF
TRBV4-1	TRBJ2-7	.	.	TGCGCCAGCAGCCAGGCACAGGGAGCCGGCGAGCAGTACTTC	CASSQAQGAGEQYF
TRBV14	TRBJ2-2	.	.	TGTGCCAGCAGCCAATCAGGCGTATACACCGGGGAGCTGTTTTTT	CASSQSGVYTGELFF
TRBV20-1	TRBJ2-4	.	TRBD2	TGCAGTGCTTTCGGGACTACTTTGCTAGCCAAAAACATTCAGTACTTC	CSAFGTTLLAKNIQYF
TRBV5-4	TRBJ2-1	.	TRBD2	TGTGCCAGCAGCTTGGGTCTAGCGGACAATGAGCAGTTCTTC	CASSLGLADNEQFF
TRBV29-1	TRBJ2-3	few	.	TGCAGCGTTGAAGGTGTTATAATACCCTTTGCTAGCACAGATACGCAGTATTTT	CSVEGVIIPFASTDTQYF
TRBV11-2	TRBJ2-7	.	.	TGTGCCAGCAGCCCTTCCTACGGTCCCTACGAGCAGTACTTC	CASSPSYGPYEQYF
TRBV6-6	TRBJ2-3	.	TRBD2	TGTGCCAGCAGCCGTATTAGCGGGGGGAGCACAGATACGCAGTATTTT	CASSRISGGSTDTQYF
TRBV5-1	TRBJ1-1	few	.	TGCGCCAGCAGCTTGGAAGGGGGGCTCGCTGAAGCTTTCTTT	CASSLEGGLAEAFF
TRBV7-9	TRBJ1-4	.	.	TGTGCCAGCAGCTTAGATCGTGCGAATCCGGTGAAACTGTTTTTT	CASSLDRANPVKLFF
TRBV7-3	TRBJ1-1	few	TRBD1	TGTGCCAGCAGCTTAAGGGACAGTGGCTCTAAGGCTTTCTTT	CASSLRDSGSKAFF
TRBV15	TRBJ1-2	.	.	TGTGCCACCAGCAGAGATCGGGGAGGAGCTGATGGCTACACCTTC	CATSRDRGGADGYTF
TRBV4-1	TRBJ1-1	few	.	TGCGCCAGCAGCCAAGTCCCCAGGGTTGACACTGAAGCTTTCTTT	CASSQVPRVDTEAFF
TRBV29-1	TRBJ2-3	.	.	TGCAGCGTTGAAGACAGGGCCGTTACGTATACGCAGTATTTT	CSVEDRAVTYTQYF
TRBV7-2	TRBJ2-6	few	.	TGTGCCAGCAGCTTACTTCAGAGCTCTGGGGCCAACGTCCTGACTTTC	CASSLLQSSGANVLTF
TRBV6-5	TRBJ1-5	few	.	TGTGCCAGCAAACCGGCAGGGATCAATCAGCCCCAGCATTTT	CASKPAGINQPQHF
TRBV7-2	TRBJ1-2	.	.	TGTGCCAGCAGCTTCGAAGGAGAACGAGGCTACACCTTC	CASSFEGERGYTF
TRBV24-1	TRBJ2-7	few	.	TGTGCCACCAGTGGGGGCTACGAGCAGTACTTC	CATSGGYEQYF
TRBV29-1	TRBJ2-3	.	TRBD2	TGCAGCGTCGGACTAGCGGGGGCAGATACGCAGTATTTT	CSVGLAGADTQYF
TRBV5-5	TRBJ2-3	.	TRBD2	TGTGCCAGCAGCTTGGCCCCGCGGGGGGGCGCAGATACGCAGTATTTT	CASSLAPRGGADTQYF
TRBV30	TRBJ2-3	.	.	TGTGCCTGGAGTGCAGTCTCCCCCACAGATACGCAGTATTTT	CAWSAVSPTDTQYF
TRBV7-8	TRBJ2-1	few	.	TGTGCCAGCTTCTGGGGGGGCATATTGGATGAGCAGTTCTTC	CASFWGGILDEQFF
TRBV20-1	TRBJ2-5	.	TRBD2	TGCAGTGCTAGCGAGGCTAGCGGGGATCAAGAGACCCAGTACTTC	CSASEASGDQETQYF
TRBV29-1	TRBJ1-2	.	.	TGCAGCGTTGGACAGACGAACTATGGCTACACCTTC	CSVGQTNYGYTF